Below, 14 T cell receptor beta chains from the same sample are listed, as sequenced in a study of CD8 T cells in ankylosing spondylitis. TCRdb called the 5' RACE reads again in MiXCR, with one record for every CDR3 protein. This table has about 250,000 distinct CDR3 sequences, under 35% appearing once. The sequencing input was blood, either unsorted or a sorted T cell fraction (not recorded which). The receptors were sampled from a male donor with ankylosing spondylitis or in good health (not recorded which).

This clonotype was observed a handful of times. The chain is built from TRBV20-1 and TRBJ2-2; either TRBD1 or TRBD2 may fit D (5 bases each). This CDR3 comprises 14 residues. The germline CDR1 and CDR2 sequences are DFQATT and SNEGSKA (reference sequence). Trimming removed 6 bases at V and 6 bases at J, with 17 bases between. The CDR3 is CSAPRGMGAGELFF. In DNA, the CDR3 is TGCAGTGCCCCTCGCGGCATGGGGGCCGGGGAGCTGTTTTTT.

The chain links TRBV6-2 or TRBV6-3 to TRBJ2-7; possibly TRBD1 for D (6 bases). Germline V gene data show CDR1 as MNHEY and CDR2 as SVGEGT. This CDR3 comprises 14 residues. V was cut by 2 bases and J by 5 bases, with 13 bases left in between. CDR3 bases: TGTGCCAGCAGTTACATACAGGGTTTACACGAGCAGTACTTC. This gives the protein CASSYIQGLHEQYF.

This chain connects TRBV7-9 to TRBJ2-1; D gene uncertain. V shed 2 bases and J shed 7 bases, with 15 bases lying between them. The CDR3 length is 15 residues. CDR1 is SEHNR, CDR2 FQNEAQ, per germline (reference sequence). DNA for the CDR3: TGTGCCAGCAGCTTAATTAGCCTGTTGGAGAATGAGCAGTTCTTC. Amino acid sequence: CASSLISLLENEQFF. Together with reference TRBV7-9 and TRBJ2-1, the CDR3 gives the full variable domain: DTGVSQNPRHKITKRGQNVTFRCDPISEHNRLYWYRQTLGQGPEFLTYFQNEAQLEKSRLLSDRFSAERPKGSFSTLEIQRTEQGDSAMYLCASSLISLLENEQFFGPGTRLTVL.

Written as DNA, the CDR3 is TGTGCCAGCAGCTCGCTAGACAGGGGGCTAAACATTCAGTACTTC. This translates into CASSSLDRGLNIQYF. The rearrangement joins TRBV5-5 to TRBJ2-4; 10 bases align to TRBD1. Germline lookup yields CDR1 SGHKS and CDR2 YYEKEE (reference sequence). This CDR3 has 15 amino acids. Losses at the gene ends were 3 bases for V and 6 bases for J; bases not matched to a gene: 6.

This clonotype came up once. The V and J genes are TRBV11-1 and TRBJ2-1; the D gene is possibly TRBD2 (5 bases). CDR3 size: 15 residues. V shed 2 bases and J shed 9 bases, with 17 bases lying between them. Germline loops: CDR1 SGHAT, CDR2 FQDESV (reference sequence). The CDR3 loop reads CASSLRSRGSGEQFF. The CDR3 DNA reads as TGTGCCAGCAGCTTACGTAGCAGAGGGTCGGGTGAGCAGTTCTTC. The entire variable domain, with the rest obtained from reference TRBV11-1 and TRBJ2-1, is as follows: EAEVAQSPRYKITEKSQAVAFWCDPISGHATLYWYRQILGQGPELLVQFQDESVVDDSQLPKDRFSAERLKGVDSTLKIQPAELGDSAMYLCASSLRSRGSGEQFFGPGTRLTVL.

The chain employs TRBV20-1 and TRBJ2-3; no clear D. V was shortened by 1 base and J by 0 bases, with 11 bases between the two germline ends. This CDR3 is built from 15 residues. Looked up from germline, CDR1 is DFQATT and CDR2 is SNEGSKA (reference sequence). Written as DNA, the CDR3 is TGCAGTGCTAGAGCGGCACTTACTAGCACAGATACGCAGTATTTT. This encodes CSARAALTSTDTQYF.

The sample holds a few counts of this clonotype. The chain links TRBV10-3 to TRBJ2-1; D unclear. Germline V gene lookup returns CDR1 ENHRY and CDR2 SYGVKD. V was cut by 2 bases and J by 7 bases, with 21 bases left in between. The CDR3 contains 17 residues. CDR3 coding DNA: TGTGCCATCAGTGAGGTCGCTGGGATAACCGGTGGGAATGAGCAGTTCTTC. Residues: CAISEVAGITGGNEQFF.

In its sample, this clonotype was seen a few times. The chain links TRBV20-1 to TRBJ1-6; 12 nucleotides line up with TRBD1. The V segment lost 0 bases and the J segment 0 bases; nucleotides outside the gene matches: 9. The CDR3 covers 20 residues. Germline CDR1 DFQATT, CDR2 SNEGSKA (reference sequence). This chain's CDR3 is CSARDFQGQGASSYNSPLHF. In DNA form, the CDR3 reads TGCAGTGCTAGAGATTTTCAGGGACAGGGGGCGAGCTCCTATAATTCACCCCTCCACTTT.

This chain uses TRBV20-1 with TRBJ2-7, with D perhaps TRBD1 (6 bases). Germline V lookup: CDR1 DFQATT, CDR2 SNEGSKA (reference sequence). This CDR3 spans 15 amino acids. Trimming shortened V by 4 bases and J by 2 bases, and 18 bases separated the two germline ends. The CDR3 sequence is CSAIPLGQSAYEQYF. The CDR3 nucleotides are TGCAGTGCTATACCCCTGGGACAAAGCGCCTACGAGCAGTACTTC.

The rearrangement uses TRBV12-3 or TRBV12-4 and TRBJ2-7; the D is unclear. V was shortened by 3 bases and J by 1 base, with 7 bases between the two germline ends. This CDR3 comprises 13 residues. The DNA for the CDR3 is TGTGCCAGCAGTTTTGGGTGGTCCTACGAGCAGTACTTC. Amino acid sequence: CASSFGWSYEQYF.

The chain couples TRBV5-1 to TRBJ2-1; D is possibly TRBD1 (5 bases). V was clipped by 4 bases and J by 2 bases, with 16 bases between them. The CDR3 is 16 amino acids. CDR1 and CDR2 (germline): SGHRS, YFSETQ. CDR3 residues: CASSPTGLSPYNEQFF. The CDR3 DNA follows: TGCGCCAGCAGCCCAACAGGCCTTAGTCCCTACAATGAGCAGTTCTTC.

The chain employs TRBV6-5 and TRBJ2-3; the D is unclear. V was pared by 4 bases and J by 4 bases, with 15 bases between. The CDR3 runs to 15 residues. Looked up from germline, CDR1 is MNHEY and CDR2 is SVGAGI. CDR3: CASSWWPRSPDTQYF. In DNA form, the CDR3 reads TGTGCCAGCAGTTGGTGGCCTCGTTCCCCAGATACGCAGTATTTT.

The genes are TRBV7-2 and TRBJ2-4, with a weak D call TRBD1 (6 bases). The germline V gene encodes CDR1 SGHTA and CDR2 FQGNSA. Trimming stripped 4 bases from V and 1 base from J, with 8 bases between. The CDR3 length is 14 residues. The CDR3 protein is CASSSTGAKNIQYF. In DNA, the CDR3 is TGTGCCAGCAGCTCAACAGGGGCCAAAAACATTCAGTACTTC.

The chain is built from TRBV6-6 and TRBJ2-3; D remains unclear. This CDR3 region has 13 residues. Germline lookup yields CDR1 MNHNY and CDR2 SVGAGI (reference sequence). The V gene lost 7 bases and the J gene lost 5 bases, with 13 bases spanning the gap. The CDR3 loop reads CASTQREGDTQYF. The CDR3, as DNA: TGTGCCAGCACCCAAAGAGAAGGAGATACGCAGTATTTT.